A selection of T cell receptor beta chains follows, all from one sample in a study of blood T cell repertoires in COVID-19. Produced via immunoSEQ multiplex PCR; TCRdb's table is partial and in-frame only. The sample shows under 100,000 clones, approximately 82% of them seen only once. Specimen: peripheral blood. The receptors stem from an older woman with acute or convalescent COVID-19. The CDR3 runs from the conserved cysteine through the conserved F or W. D genes are given only for firm matches.

d_call	v_call	j_call	cdr3_aa	cdr3_nt
-	TRBV5-5	TRBJ2-7	CASSLFSGDAEQYF	TGTGCCAGCAGCTTGTTTTCAGGGGATGCCGAGCAGTACTTC
-	TRBV7-6	TRBJ1-2	CASSQGNYGYTF	TGTGCCAGCAGCCAGGGAAACTATGGCTACACCTTC
TRBD2	TRBV6-1	TRBJ2-7	CASSNLAGANEQYF	TGTGCCAGCAGTAACCTAGCGGGAGCGAACGAGCAGTACTTC
TRBD1	TRBV5-1	TRBJ2-2	CASSTATGTSGELFF	TGCGCCAGCAGCACAGCGACAGGGACGTCCGGGGAGCTGTTTTTT
TRBD1	TRBV30	TRBJ2-5	CAWSPGTGVRETQYF	TGTGCCTGGAGTCCCGGGACAGGGGTTCGAGAGACCCAGTACTTC
TRBD1	TRBV7-2	TRBJ1-1	CASSPYRGVMNTEAFF	TGTGCCAGCAGCCCGTACAGGGGGGTTATGAACACTGAAGCTTTCTTT
-	TRBV5-1	TRBJ2-7	CASSPPGERSYEQYF	TGCGCCAGCAGCCCTCCCGGCGAGCGTTCCTACGAGCAGTACTTC
-	TRBV10-3	TRBJ1-1	CATHRGTEAFF	TGTGCCACCCACCGGGGGACTGAAGCTTTCTTT
-	TRBV24-1	TRBJ2-2	CATSNPQGPPGELFF	TGTGCCACCAGTAATCCCCAGGGGCCCCCCGGGGAGCTGTTTTTT
TRBD2	TRBV5-6	TRBJ2-7	CASSPLAGVDEQYF	TGTGCCAGCAGCCCGTTAGCGGGAGTTGACGAGCAGTACTTC
-	TRBV9	TRBJ1-1	CASSVEGGAPEAFF	TGTGCCAGCAGCGTGGAAGGGGGGGCGCCTGAAGCTTTCTTT
TRBD1	TRBV5-1	TRBJ2-1	CASSLARTGILGGDEQFF	TGCGCCAGCAGCTTGGCCCGGACAGGGATACTTGGTGGCGATGAGCAGTTCTTC
TRBD2	TRBV6-1	TRBJ2-1	CASSELGLAAYNEQFF	TGTGCCAGCAGTGAATTGGGACTAGCGGCCTACAATGAGCAGTTCTTC
-	TRBV9	TRBJ2-1	CASSVARASYNEQFF	TGTGCCAGCAGCGTAGCCAGGGCGTCCTACAATGAGCAGTTCTTC
-	TRBV5-6	TRBJ2-6	CASSRRGSGANVLTF	TGTGCCAGCAGCCGGCGGGGCTCTGGGGCCAACGTCCTGACTTTC
-	TRBV7-3	TRBJ1-3	CASSTLGASGNTIYF	TGTGCCAGCAGTACCTTAGGGGCCTCTGGAAACACCATATATTTT